These T cell receptor beta chains were read from a single sample in a study of blood T cells in healthy people across ages. TCRdb analysed the 5' RACE reads with MiXCR anew, one entry per CDR3 protein. The sample holds hundreds of thousands of distinct CDR3 sequences; about half are singletons and the top ten take roughly 31%. The material sequenced was blood. The receptors were gathered from a woman aged 55 to 70 in good health. Both conserved end residues are part of each CDR3. A D gene is named only where the DNA matches it firmly. The size field is filled for only some rows; it gives once, few, many or a size class.

CDR3 protein	CDR3 DNA	clone size	D gene	V gene	J gene
CSAAERYNEQFF	TGCAGTGCGGCGGAGAGGTACAATGAGCAGTTCTTC	many	-	TRBV20-1	TRBJ2-1
CASSGGVSWGAFQDTQYF	TGCGCCAGCAGCGGGGGGGTGTCTTGGGGCGCCTTTCAAGATACGCAGTATTTT	-	TRBD2	TRBV5-1	TRBJ2-3
CASSGGLAGEIYEQYF	TGTGCCAGCAGCGGGGGACTAGCGGGAGAGATCTACGAGCAGTACTTC	few	TRBD2	TRBV3-1	TRBJ2-7
CSVVRGADQETQYF	TGCAGCGTTGTTAGGGGGGCCGACCAAGAGACCCAGTACTTC	-	-	TRBV29-1	TRBJ2-5
CATSGGTTVMNEQFF	TGTGCCACCAGTGGCGGGACTACAGTCATGAATGAGCAGTTCTTC	few	TRBD2	TRBV24-1	TRBJ2-1
CASSLKQGGFTDTQYF	TGTGCCAGCAGTTTAAAACAGGGAGGGTTCACAGATACGCAGTATTTT	-	-	TRBV12-3/TRBV12-4	TRBJ2-3
CASSFGGGADYGYTF	TGTGCCAGCAGCTTTGGCGGGGGCGCAGACTATGGCTACACCTTC	once	-	TRBV7-3	TRBJ1-2
CSAREGHNQYF	TGCAGTGCTAGGGAGGGACACAACCAGTACTTC	few	-	TRBV20-1	TRBJ2-5
CASKVRPGSYEQYF	TGTGCCAGCAAAGTCCGACCAGGCTCCTACGAGCAGTACTTC	once	-	TRBV27	TRBJ2-7
CASSASTSGIVYEQYF	TGTGCCAGCAGCGCCTCCACTAGCGGGATCGTCTACGAGCAGTACTTC	few	TRBD2	TRBV13	TRBJ2-7
CASSLGAGGGDEQYF	TGTGCCAGCAGCTTAGGGGCGGGAGGAGGGGATGAGCAGTACTTC	many	TRBD2	TRBV11-3	TRBJ2-5
CASSNRGPNSPLHF	TGTGCCAGCAGTAACAGGGGCCCCAATTCACCCCTCCACTTT	-	TRBD1	TRBV2	TRBJ1-6
CASSLKPGGDTYTDTQYF	TGTGCCAGCAGCTTAAAACCCGGTGGAGACACTTACACAGATACGCAGTATTTT	-	-	TRBV7-3	TRBJ2-3
CAWSTLRGEQYF	TGCGCCTGGAGCACTCTCCGAGGCGAGCAGTACTTC	once	-	TRBV30	TRBJ2-7
CASGYPRQGGSGYGYTF	TGTGCTAGTGGTTACCCTAGGCAGGGTGGATCGGGCTATGGCTACACCTTC	-	-	TRBV12-5	TRBJ1-2
CASKPGDDYGYTF	TGTGCCAGCAAACCAGGGGATGACTATGGCTACACCTTC	few	-	TRBV2	TRBJ1-2
CASSLGQHSGANVLTF	TGCGCCAGCAGCTTGGGCCAACACTCTGGGGCCAACGTCCTGACTTTC	-	-	TRBV5-1	TRBJ2-6
CASSWDIGGRGYTF	TGCGCCAGCAGCTGGGACATTGGAGGGCGTGGCTACACCTTC	-	-	TRBV5-1	TRBJ1-2
CASIKGGGGDYNEQFF	TGTGCCAGCATCAAGGGGGGAGGGGGCGACTACAATGAGCAGTTCTTC	-	-	TRBV2	TRBJ2-1
CASSPRGGPQHF	TGTGCCAGCAGTCCCCGTGGGGGTCCCCAGCATTTT	-	-	TRBV6-2/TRBV6-3	TRBJ1-5
CASSYSQYSYNEQFF	TGTGCCAGCAGTTACTCCCAATACTCCTACAATGAGCAGTTCTTC	-	-	TRBV6-2/TRBV6-3	TRBJ2-1
CASSQDRPEDEQYF	TGCGCCAGCAGCCAGGACAGGCCGGAGGATGAGCAGTACTTC	few	TRBD1	TRBV5-1	TRBJ2-5
CASSQEGDRSHGYTF	TGCGCCAGCAGCCAAGAAGGGGACAGAAGCCATGGCTACACCTTC	-	TRBD1	TRBV4-1	TRBJ1-2
CASSDGRSPYEQYF	TGTGCCAGCAGTGATGGGCGGAGCCCCTACGAGCAGTACTTC	-	-	TRBV2	TRBJ2-7
CASSQDDGTANYGYTF	TGCGCCAGCAGCCAAGACGATGGGACAGCGAATTATGGCTACACCTTC	many	TRBD1	TRBV4-3	TRBJ1-2
CASSEGLNTEAFF	TGTGCCAGCAGTGAAGGGTTGAACACTGAAGCTTTCTTT	few	-	TRBV2	TRBJ1-1
CASTGTPNYGYTF	TGTGCCAGCACCGGGACACCTAACTATGGCTACACCTTC	few	-	TRBV6-5	TRBJ1-2
CASSEGQGAKYNEQFF	TGTGCCAGCAGTGAAGGGCAGGGGGCCAAATACAATGAGCAGTTCTTC	few	TRBD1	TRBV6-1	TRBJ2-1
CASSVENQETQYF	TGTGCCAGCAGCGTAGAGAACCAAGAGACCCAGTACTTC	few	-	TRBV9	TRBJ2-5
CASFPGGPFGTDTQYF	TGTGCCAGCTTCCCGGGGGGGCCGTTCGGCACAGATACGCAGTATTTT	-	TRBD2	TRBV27	TRBJ2-3
CASSLTSGRASEQYF	TGTGCCAGCAGCCTCACTAGCGGGAGGGCCAGTGAGCAGTACTTC	few	TRBD2	TRBV11-1	TRBJ2-7
CASTPWGSFGSNQPQHF	TGTGCCAGCACCCCATGGGGGTCGTTTGGTAGCAATCAGCCCCAGCATTTT	-	-	TRBV6-6	TRBJ1-5
CASSFRGTGNEKLFF	TGTGCCAGCAGCTTCCGAGGGACAGGGAATGAAAAACTGTTTTTT	-	TRBD1	TRBV7-9	TRBJ1-4
CASSLGQAGDTQYF	TGTGCCAGCAGTTTAGGCCAAGCGGGAGATACGCAGTATTTT	-	-	TRBV27	TRBJ2-3
CAISEAGRNEQFF	TGTGCCATCAGTGAGGCTGGTCGCAATGAGCAGTTCTTC	few	-	TRBV10-3	TRBJ2-1
CASSPTSGREETQYF	TGCGCCAGCAGCCCCACTAGCGGGAGAGAAGAGACCCAGTACTTC	-	TRBD2	TRBV4-3	TRBJ2-5
CASGPSAGDTQYF	TGTGCCAGCGGTCCCTCCGCGGGGGATACGCAGTATTTT	-	-	TRBV3-1	TRBJ2-3
CSARQGGRNQPQHF	TGCAGTGCAAGACAGGGTGGTAGGAATCAGCCCCAGCATTTT	-	TRBD1	TRBV20-1	TRBJ1-5
CSARGVRDYGYTF	TGCAGTGCTAGAGGCGTTAGGGACTATGGCTACACCTTC	-	-	TRBV20-1	TRBJ1-2
CSARQDQIYNYGYTF	TGCAGTGCAAGACAGGACCAAATCTACAACTATGGCTACACCTTC	-	-	TRBV20-1	TRBJ1-2
CASSYRTVLETQYF	TGTGCCAGCAGTTATAGGACAGTCTTAGAGACCCAGTACTTC	-	-	TRBV6-5	TRBJ2-5
CSARDREHYNEQFF	TGCAGTGCTAGAGACCGGGAGCACTACAATGAGCAGTTCTTC	many	-	TRBV20-1	TRBJ2-1
CASSFRDRGLKTQYF	TGTGCCAGCAGTTTTCGAGACAGGGGGCTGAAGACCCAGTACTTC	-	TRBD1	TRBV28	TRBJ2-5
CASSGAAGGADTQYF	TGTGCCAGCAGCGGAGCGGCAGGGGGGGCAGATACGCAGTATTTT	-	-	TRBV9	TRBJ2-3
CASSVSNTGTDTQYF	TGTGCCAGCAGCGTCAGCAACACGGGCACAGATACGCAGTATTTT	-	-	TRBV7-3	TRBJ2-3
CASSMGTRGETQYF	TGTGCCAGCAGCATGGGGACTAGAGGAGAGACCCAGTACTTC	-	TRBD2	TRBV9	TRBJ2-5
CASSLISGAYQPQHF	TGTGCCAGCAGTTTGATCAGTGGGGCTTATCAGCCCCAGCATTTT	once	-	TRBV28	TRBJ1-5
CAIRSQETQYF	TGTGCCATCAGGTCGCAAGAGACCCAGTACTTC	-	-	TRBV10-3	TRBJ2-5
CASSLAEEGHLHYQPQHF	TGCGCCAGCAGCTTGGCAGAGGAGGGACACCTTCATTATCAGCCCCAGCATTTT	once	-	TRBV5-1	TRBJ1-5
CASSVGGGGYNEQFF	TGTGCCAGCAGCGTGGGCGGGGGGGGTTACAATGAGCAGTTCTTC	-	TRBD2	TRBV9	TRBJ2-1
CASSPQEGPYEQYF	TGCGCCAGCAGCCCCCAGGAGGGACCCTACGAGCAGTACTTC	-	-	TRBV5-1	TRBJ2-7
CATSGTAATQYF	TGTGCCACCTCCGGGACGGCGGCGACCCAGTACTTC	few	-	TRBV7-9	TRBJ2-5
CSAIARLAGAHYEQYF	TGCAGTGCTATTGCTCGCCTAGCGGGAGCCCACTACGAGCAGTACTTC	few	TRBD2	TRBV20-1	TRBJ2-7
CAIIATSGNEQYF	TGTGCCATCATTGCTACTAGCGGGAACGAGCAGTACTTC	few	TRBD2	TRBV10-3	TRBJ2-7
CASGAGLGETQYF	TGTGCCAGCGGCGCGGGGCTTGGGGAGACCCAGTACTTC	-	-	TRBV5-5	TRBJ2-5